The 17 T cell receptor beta chains given below trace back to one sample, sequenced in a study of spatial heterogeneity in lung cancer. Study-wide findings and caveats: Higher tumor mutation counts went along with higher counts of expanded intratumoral alpha and beta TCRs.

For these receptors, no antigen is known. TCRdb used MiXCR to reprocess the 5' RACE reads, holding one entry per CDR3 protein. The table lists about 4,500 distinct CDR3 sequences, more than 6.5% of them singletons. The time point was: sample taken at primary tumor resection. The source was lung tumor tissue, collected at surgery. All receptors come from a male donor with early-stage non-small cell lung cancer.

The genes are TRBV6-2 or TRBV6-3 and TRBJ2-7; D might be TRBD1 (6 bases). The V gene lost 6 bases and the J gene lost 3 bases, with 15 bases spanning the gap. Germline V gives CDR1 MNHEY, CDR2 SVGEGT. The CDR3 runs 14 residues. The CDR3 DNA follows: TGTGCCAGCAGCTCCCCTTCGGACAGCTACGAGCAGTACTTC. It translates to CASSSPSDSYEQYF.

By proportion, this clonotype is medium-sized. The rearrangement joins TRBV6-2 or TRBV6-3 to TRBJ2-5; D might be TRBD1 (6 bases). Trimming cost V 5 bases and J 7 bases, with 17 bases left between them. The germline V gene has CDR1 MNHEY and CDR2 SVGEGT. The CDR3 runs 14 residues. CDR3 in amino acids: CASSRQKGVMTQYF. The CDR3 bases are TGTGCCAGCAGTCGCCAAAAGGGGGTGATGACCCAGTACTTC.

This clonotype ranks as medium-sized (0.01 to 0.1%). The rearrangement joins TRBV20-1 to TRBJ2-1; 8 bases align to TRBD2. J gave up 6 bases and V 8 bases, and 15 bases lay outside the gene matches. Germline assignment: CDR1 DFQATT and CDR2 SNEGSKA (reference sequence). This CDR3 has 15 residues. The CDR3 spells CSPKSGSGRSNEQFF. DNA of the CDR3: TGCAGTCCCAAAAGCGGGAGCGGTAGGTCCAATGAGCAGTTCTTC.

This clonotype has just a few counts. The rearrangement joins TRBV5-1 to TRBJ2-5; 8 positions agree with TRBD2. Per germline, CDR1 SGHRS and CDR2 YFSETQ. The CDR3 runs 18 residues. Trimming cost V 0 bases and J 2 bases; bases outside gene matches: 12. In DNA form, the CDR3 reads TGCGCCAGCAGCTTGGGAGCTGCGGGAGGAAGGAGTCAAGAGACCCAGTACTTC. It is translated as CASSLGAAGGRSQETQYF.

In its sample, this clonotype was seen many times. The chain is built from TRBV28 and TRBJ2-7; 8 bases line up with TRBD2. Losses at the gene ends were 4 bases for V and 4 bases for J; bases not matched to a gene: 9. There are 15 residues in the CDR3. CDR1 MDHEN and CDR2 SYDVKM come from the germline V gene. CDR3 nucleotide sequence: TGTGCCAGCAGTTGGTTGGCGGGGGGACATTACGAGCAGTACTTC. Protein: CASSWLAGGHYEQYF.

This clonotype is classed as medium-sized. The gene calls are TRBV6-2 or TRBV6-3 and TRBJ1-1; the match to TRBD1 covers 8 bases. This CDR3 spans 16 amino acids. Germline values: CDR1 MNHEY, CDR2 SVGEGT. V was clipped by 2 bases and J by 1 base; unmatched bases: 6. CDR3 residues: CASSYGQGGPNTEAFF. CDR3 in DNA: TGTGCCAGCAGTTACGGACAGGGAGGGCCGAACACTGAAGCTTTCTTT.

In its sample, this clonotype was seen many times. V and J are TRBV27 and TRBJ2-7; D uncertain. The V end was cut by 5 bases, the J end by 0 bases, with 17 bases between. CDR3 size: 16 residues. Germline assignment: CDR1 MNHEY and CDR2 SMNVEV (reference sequence). The CDR3 coding sequence is TGTGCCAGCAGTCCCCTGTCCCGCGCCGTCTCCTACGAGCAGTACTTC. Residues: CASSPLSRAVSYEQYF.

This clonotype is judged medium-sized. The J gene is TRBJ2-2, the V gene TRBV5-1; 9 nucleotides match TRBD2. Germline loops: CDR1 SGHRS, CDR2 YFSETQ. The CDR3 is 15 amino acids. The J segment lost 5 bases and the V segment lost 4 bases, leaving 6 bases of the junction unmatched. This CDR3 is CASSVGLAQTGELFF. For the CDR3, the DNA is TGCGCCAGCAGCGTGGGACTAGCTCAGACCGGGGAGCTGTTTTTT.

In its sample, this clonotype was seen many times. The CDR3 protein is CASSLGGLVTDEQFF. CDR3 nucleotides: TGTGCCAGCAGCTTAGGTGGACTAGTCACCGATGAGCAGTTCTTC. The chain is built from TRBV13 and TRBJ2-1; 7 bases map to TRBD2. V dropped 0 bases and J dropped 8; count of bases not matched to a gene: 7. Per the germline V gene, CDR1 is PRHDT and CDR2 is FYEKMQ (reference sequence). CDR3 length: 15 residues.

CDR3 sequence: CASSLGAGGGADTQYF. As DNA, the CDR3 is TGTGCCAGCAGCTTAGGGGCAGGGGGCGGTGCAGATACGCAGTATTTT. This rearrangement joins TRBV7-7 to TRBJ2-3; 8 nucleotides match TRBD1. With 1 base clipped from V and 4 bases from J, the junction kept 7 bases outside the gene matches. The length of the CDR3 is 16 residues. Per the germline V gene, CDR1 is SSHAT and CDR2 is FNYEAQ (reference sequence).

Sample share makes this clonotype medium-sized. The V and J genes are TRBV28 and TRBJ2-3, with D maybe TRBD1 (6 bases). The CDR3 loop spans 20 amino acids. Trimming took off 3 bases at V and 0 bases at J, with 25 bases between the two ends. CDR1 and CDR2 from the germline V gene are MDHEN and SYDVKM. CDR3 sequence reads: CASSFPMFGTTKTSTDTQYF. As DNA, the CDR3 is TGTGCCAGCAGTTTCCCAATGTTCGGGACAACAAAGACGAGCACAGATACGCAGTATTTT.

This chain uses TRBV5-1 with TRBJ2-7, with 11 bases aligning to TRBD1. The CDR3 runs 15 residues. Germline loops: CDR1 SGHRS, CDR2 YFSETQ. The J segment lost 5 bases and the V segment lost 4 bases, leaving 8 bases of the junction unmatched. CDR3 nucleotides: TGCGCCAGCAGCCCGGACCGGACAGGGGGCAACGAGCAGTACTTC. Residues: CASSPDRTGGNEQYF.

V gene TRBV29-1 combines with J gene TRBJ1-2, with TRBD1 identical over 9 bases. Trimming took 4 bases from V and 7 from J; bases not matched to a gene: 7. The length of the CDR3 is 13 residues. Germline V gene sequence: CDR1 SQVTM, CDR2 ANQGSEA. The CDR3 loop reads CSVGDRERSGYTF. CDR3 coding DNA: TGCAGCGTTGGGGACAGGGAGAGATCTGGCTACACCTTC.

This clonotype has at least ten counts. The rearrangement links TRBV7-9 to TRBJ2-3, with a weak D call TRBD1 (6 bases). The CDR3 loop spans 15 amino acids. Germline lookup yields CDR1 SEHNR and CDR2 FQNEAQ (reference sequence). V was pared by 6 bases and J by 4 bases, with 17 bases between. CDR3 region: CASSPQGLSPDTQYF. The CDR3 region has the DNA TGTGCCAGCAGTCCACAGGGATTAAGCCCAGATACGCAGTATTTT. The variable domain in full, completed from reference TRBV7-9 and TRBJ2-3, reads DTGVSQNPRHKITKRGQNVTFRCDPISEHNRLYWYRQTLGQGPEFLTYFQNEAQLEKSRLLSDRFSAERPKGSFSTLEIQRTEQGDSAMYLCASSPQGLSPDTQYFGPGTRLTVL.

This clonotype was detected many times. The chain joins TRBV6-5 to TRBJ2-3; 10 nucleotides align to TRBD1. Germline V CDR1 and CDR2: MNHEY, SVGAGI. This CDR3 has 14 amino acids. V gave up 6 bases and J gave up 3 bases; unmatched junction bases: 3. DNA of the CDR3: TGTGCCAGCAGACGGACAGGGGGAACAGATACGCAGTATTTT. Its protein product is CASRRTGGTDTQYF.

This clonotype was counted at least ten times. The chain carries TRBV18 and TRBJ2-3, with unresolved D. The germline V gene encodes CDR1 KGHSH and CDR2 LQKENI. There are 14 residues in the CDR3. Trimming left V 3 bases short and J 2 bases short, with 9 bases between. CDR3 sequence: CASSPGDLTDTQYF. DNA of the CDR3: TGTGCCAGCTCACCGGGCGATCTCACAGATACGCAGTATTTT.

V usage is TRBV6-2 or TRBV6-3 and J usage is TRBJ1-2, with D uncertain. CDR1 is MNHEY, CDR2 SVGEGT, per germline. V gave up 5 bases and J gave up 4 bases, with 5 bases separating them. The CDR3 has 11 amino acids. As DNA, the CDR3 is TGTGCCAGCAGTACCGGCTATGGCTACACCTTC. Translated, it gives CASSTGYGYTF.